Sequencing of this TCR beta chain was carried out in a study of early T cells in non-severe SARS-CoV-2 infection. Looking at the study overall: Unsorted whole blood bulk RNA was sequenced, with unpaired chains. Study results and limitations: Private and CD4 specificities were missed by VDJdb matching, skewed to anti-spike CD8.

This clonotype showed up many times. What it recognizes is unknown. Unique molecular identifiers were added to individual cDNA molecules. TCRdb used MiXCR to reprocess the 5' RACE reads, holding one entry per CDR3 protein. The sample records about 30,000 distinct CDR3 sequences, about 3.9% being singletons. Germline CDR1 and CDR2: KGHDR and SFDVKD. With V trimmed by 4 bases and J by 2 bases, 6 bases remained unmatched. This CDR3 has 15 amino acids. The chain links TRBV24-1 to TRBJ2-5; 7 positions match TRBD1. Sequenced sample: whole blood. The sequence derives from an adult who was a healthcare worker with PCR-confirmed SARS-CoV-2 infection or an uninfected control (not recorded which). The DNA of the CDR3 is TGTGCCACCAGTGAATCCGGGACAGCACAAGAGACCCAGTACTTC. Its protein is CATSESGTAQETQYF.